This passage covers 24 T cell receptor beta chains from one sample sequenced in a study of T-cell memory formation after mild COVID-19. TCRdb re-derived calls from the 5' RACE reads in MiXCR, one entry per CDR3 protein. The table records 150,000 to 200,000 distinct CDR3 sequences, about 21% of them present only once. The specimen was PBMCs or a T cell subset sorted from them (not recorded which). All receptors derive from an adult woman who had mild COVID-19 (a few samples of this study predate the infection). Cell type and time point are not known.

V usage is TRBV24-1 and J usage is TRBJ2-2; maybe TRBD1 (6 bases). Trimming removed 1 base at V and 0 bases at J, with 20 bases between. The CDR3 has 20 residues. CDR1 is KGHDR, CDR2 SFDVKD, per germline. In nucleotides, the CDR3 is TGTGCCACCAGTGATTTCGGGGCCACTACAGGGTATACGAACACCGGGGAGCTGTTTTTT. It yields the protein CATSDFGATTGYTNTGELFF.

This rearrangement joins TRBV30 to TRBJ2-3; D is uncertain. V lost 0 bases and J 5 bases, leaving 6 bases between the germline ends. Germline lookup yields CDR1 GTSNPN and CDR2 SVGIG (reference sequence). The CDR3 loop spans 12 amino acids. The CDR3 region has the DNA TGTGCCTGGAGTGTAGTAGAAGATACGCAGTATTTT. It encodes CAWSVVEDTQYF.

V gene TRBV5-4 combines with J gene TRBJ2-1; D unclear. Germline lookup yields CDR1 SGHNT and CDR2 YYREEE (reference sequence). V was pared by 4 bases and J by 4 bases, with 12 bases between. The CDR3 consists of 14 residues. The CDR3 nucleotides read TGTGCCAGCAGCGACCCCGTGGAGTACAATGAGCAGTTCTTC. It encodes CASSDPVEYNEQFF.

This chain uses TRBV27 with TRBJ2-7; D unclear. Trimming took off 4 bases at V and 4 bases at J, with 11 bases between the two ends. CDR3 length: 13 residues. Germline-derived CDR1 and CDR2 are MNHEY and SMNVEV (reference sequence). This CDR3 is CASSSAPWYEQYF. The CDR3 DNA follows: TGTGCCAGCAGTTCGGCCCCGTGGTACGAGCAGTACTTC.

This clonotype has a handful of counts. The chain couples TRBV20-1 to TRBJ2-7, with D maybe TRBD2 (6 bases). Germline CDR1 is DFQATT and CDR2 is SNEGSKA (reference sequence). CDR3 length equals 15 residues. The V end lost 6 bases, the J end lost 0 bases, and 18 bases lay between the germline ends. The CDR3: CSARNLMTSSYEQYF. The CDR3 DNA reads TGCAGTGCCCGGAACCTTATGACTAGCTCCTACGAGCAGTACTTC.

V and J are TRBV10-3 and TRBJ1-1, with 8 bases that match TRBD1. V was pared by 10 bases and J by 2 bases, with 6 bases of the junction left unmatched. Germline V CDR1 and CDR2: ENHRY, SYGVKD. The CDR3 sequence is 13 residues long. This chain's CDR3 is CATDRVVNTEAFF. The CDR3 nucleotides read TGTGCCACGGACAGGGTAGTAAACACTGAAGCTTTCTTT.

The sample holds a few counts of this clonotype. The chain joins TRBV12-3 or TRBV12-4 to TRBJ1-5; D remains ambiguous. This CDR3 spans 14 amino acids. V dropped 5 bases and J dropped 2 bases, with 10 bases sitting between them. The CDR3 DNA reads TGTGCCAGCAGTCCTATTCTGGGCAATCAGCCCCAGCATTTT. Encoded protein: CASSPILGNQPQHF.

The chain combines TRBV2 with TRBJ1-4; D remains unclear. The length of the CDR3 is 16 residues. CDR1 SNHLY and CDR2 FYNNEI come from the germline V gene. With 1 base removed from V and 0 bases from J, the gap between germline ends came to 9 bases. The CDR3 DNA reads as TGTGCCAGCAGTGAAGGGCCGAGTGCAACTAATGAAAAACTGTTTTTT. Its translation is CASSEGPSATNEKLFF.

V is TRBV4-3 and J is TRBJ2-7, with 7 bases lining up with TRBD1. Germline V CDR1 and CDR2: LGHNA, YSLEER. V dropped 0 bases and J dropped 0; count of bases not matched to a gene: 8. The CDR3 has 17 residues. In nucleotides, the CDR3 is TGCGCCAGCAGCCAAGACTCCACAGGGGTTTCCTCCTACGAGCAGTACTTC. This gives the protein CASSQDSTGVSSYEQYF.

The chain uses TRBV9 and TRBJ1-2; D ambiguous. The CDR3 consists of 13 residues. Trimming removed 2 bases from V and 8 bases from J, with 13 bases in between. Looked up from germline, CDR1 is SGDLS and CDR2 is YYNGEE. The CDR3 region is CASSVASIGGYTF. DNA for the CDR3: TGTGCCAGCAGCGTGGCGTCGATCGGAGGCTACACCTTC.

V gene TRBV7-2 combines with J gene TRBJ1-6; D remains unclear. The CDR3 has 17 residues. Germline CDR1 reads SGHTA; CDR2 reads FQGNSA. V gave up 0 bases and J gave up 4 bases, with 13 bases separating them. This CDR3 is CASSLAPEAVYNSPLHF. The DNA for the CDR3 is TGTGCCAGCAGCTTAGCACCGGAGGCGGTGTATAATTCACCCCTCCACTTT.

The J gene is TRBJ1-6, the V gene TRBV5-1, with a tentative D call TRBD1 (6 bases). CDR3 length: 15 residues. The germline V gene has CDR1 SGHRS and CDR2 YFSETQ. V dropped 0 bases and J dropped 10 bases, with 14 bases sitting between them. The CDR3 loop is CASSLVRGADSPLHF. CDR3 DNA: TGCGCCAGCAGCTTGGTTCGGGGGGCAGACTCACCCCTCCACTTT.

There are a few counts of this clonotype. The V gene is TRBV4-1, the J gene TRBJ2-7; 9 bases agree with TRBD1. Germline loops: CDR1 MGHRA, CDR2 YSYEKL. V shed 3 bases and J 4 bases; nucleotides not matched to a gene: 4. The CDR3 length is 14 residues. The CDR3 is CASSHGGQGYEQYF. For the CDR3, the DNA is TGCGCCAGCAGCCATGGAGGACAGGGGTACGAGCAGTACTTC.

This clonotype has only a few counts. The J gene is TRBJ1-1, the V gene TRBV12-3 or TRBV12-4; no definite D call. The CDR3 has 15 residues. Trimming removed 5 bases from V and 0 bases from J, with 13 bases in between. The CDR3 region has the DNA TGTGCCAGCAGTCCCCTGCCGGGCATGAACACTGAAGCTTTCTTT. Protein sequence: CASSPLPGMNTEAFF.

The J gene is TRBJ2-7, the V gene TRBV5-1; the match to TRBD2 covers 7 bases. Germline assignment: CDR1 SGHRS and CDR2 YFSETQ. The CDR3 is 14 amino acids. Trimming took 0 bases from V and 4 from J; bases not matched to a gene: 4. Here the CDR3 reads CASSLGAGTYEQYF. CDR3 bases: TGCGCCAGCAGCTTGGGAGCGGGAACGTACGAGCAGTACTTC.

The chain has TRBV4-1 and TRBJ2-7; D is unresolved. The closer fit of TRBJ2-5 to the DNA end suggests the J call may be wrong. The length of the CDR3 is 15 residues. The V gene's germline CDR1 is MGHRA and CDR2 YSYEKL. The DNA of the CDR3 is TGCGCCAGCAGCCAAGATTACGACCAGTCGGAGACCCAGTACTTC. Translation gives CASSQDYDQSETQYF.

The chain joins TRBV4-1 to TRBJ2-2; D not resolved. The CDR3 totals 17 residues. The germline V gene encodes CDR1 MGHRA and CDR2 YSYEKL. Between the trimmed V and J ends, which lost 1 base and 3 bases, there was a span of 15 bases. The CDR3 region has the DNA TGCGCCAGCAGCCAAGGATGGGGAAAAGAACACACCGGGGAGCTGTTTTTT. Translated, it gives CASSQGWGKEHTGELFF.

This clonotype was observed a handful of times. V gene TRBV7-2 combines with J gene TRBJ2-3; 9 positions match TRBD2. V lost 1 base, J lost 2 bases, and 4 bases stayed unmatched. The CDR3 consists of 16 residues. In germline, CDR1 is SGHTA, CDR2 FQGNSA. Here the CDR3 reads CASSLGGGGATDTQYF. The CDR3, as DNA: TGTGCCAGCAGCTTAGGGGGCGGGGGGGCCACAGATACGCAGTATTTT. The full variable domain, rest sourced from reference TRBV7-2 and TRBJ2-3, is GAGVSQSPSNKVTEKGKDVELRCDPISGHTALYWYRQSLGQGLEFLIYFQGNSAPDKSGLPSDRFSAERTGGSVSTLTIQRTQQEDSAVYLCASSLGGGGATDTQYFGPGTRLTVL.

In this sample, this clonotype turned up many times. The rearrangement joins TRBV12-5 to TRBJ2-7, with D perhaps matching TRBD1 (6 bases). The CDR3 extends over 13 amino acids. The V end was cut by 1 base, the J end by 8 bases, with 12 bases between. Germline loops: CDR1 LGHNT, CDR2 FRNRAP. CDR3 DNA sequence: TGTGCTAGTGGTTTGGATAACAGGGACAAGCAGTACTTC. Amino acids: CASGLDNRDKQYF.

V and J are TRBV5-5 and TRBJ2-7; D uncertain. The CDR3 runs 13 residues. V was trimmed by 1 base and J by 1 base, leaving 6 bases between them. Germline V CDR1 and CDR2: SGHKS, YYEKEE (reference sequence). The CDR3 nucleotides are TGTGCCAGCAGCTTGACACCTTCCTACGAGCAGTACTTC. This sequence encodes CASSLTPSYEQYF.

This clonotype was recorded at least ten times. A clone one base away is much larger, so this may be a read error. CDR3 loop: CAWSPTGRSYEQYF. CDR3 nucleotides: TGTGCCTGGTCCCCGACAGGTCGCTCCTACGAGCAGTACTTC. V usage is TRBV30 and J usage is TRBJ2-7, with D perhaps TRBD1 (6 bases). This CDR3 has 14 residues. Germline V gene data show CDR1 as GTSNPN and CDR2 as SVGIG (reference sequence). Trimming left V 5 bases short and J 0 bases short, with 14 bases between.

The rearrangement links TRBV20-1 to TRBJ2-7; D is unresolved. The germline V gene encodes CDR1 DFQATT and CDR2 SNEGSKA (reference sequence). Trimming left V 1 base short and J 4 bases short, with 14 bases between. The CDR3 has 14 residues. CDR3 loop: CSARVVGWGYEQYF. The CDR3 region has the DNA TGCAGTGCTAGAGTTGTGGGATGGGGATACGAGCAGTACTTC.

This rearrangement joins TRBV7-8 to TRBJ2-7, with no clear D. The V end lost 3 bases, the J end lost 5 bases, and 8 bases lay between the germline ends. CDR1 and CDR2 (germline): SGHVS, FQNEAQ. This CDR3 is 12 amino acids long. Here the CDR3 DNA reads TGTGCCAGCAGCTTTGAAGGGAACGAGCAGTACTTC. Protein sequence: CASSFEGNEQYF.

The V call is TRBV19, the J call TRBJ1-1, with 10 bases fitting TRBD1. This CDR3 has 19 residues. Germline-derived CDR1 and CDR2 are LNHDA and SQIVND (reference sequence). J was trimmed by 5 bases and V by 5 bases; bases with no gene match: 20. The CDR3 DNA reads TGTGCCAGTAGTCCCATCCCGGGACAGGGGACTGGGTTGAGGACTGAAGCTTTCTTT. It is translated as CASSPIPGQGTGLRTEAFF.